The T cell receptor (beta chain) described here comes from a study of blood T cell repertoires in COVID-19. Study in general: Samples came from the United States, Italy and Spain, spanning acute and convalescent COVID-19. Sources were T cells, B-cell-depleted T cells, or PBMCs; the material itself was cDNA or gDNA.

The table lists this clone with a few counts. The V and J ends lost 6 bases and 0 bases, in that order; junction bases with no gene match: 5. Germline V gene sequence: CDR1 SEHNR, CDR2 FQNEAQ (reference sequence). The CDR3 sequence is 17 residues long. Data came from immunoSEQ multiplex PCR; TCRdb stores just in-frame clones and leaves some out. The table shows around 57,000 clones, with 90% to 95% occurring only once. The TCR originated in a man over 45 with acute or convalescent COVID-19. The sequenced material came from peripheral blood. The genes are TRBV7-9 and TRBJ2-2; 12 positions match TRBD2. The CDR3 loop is CASRRGLAGPNTGELFF. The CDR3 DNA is TGTGCCAGCAGACGAGGACTAGCGGGACCGAACACCGGGGAGCTGTTTTTT. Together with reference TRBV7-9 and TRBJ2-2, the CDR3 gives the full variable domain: DTGVSQNPRHKITKRGQNVTFRCDPISEHNRLYWYRQTLGQGPEFLTYFQNEAQLEKSRLLSDRFSAERPKGSFSTLEIQRTEQGDSAMYLCASRRGLAGPNTGELFFGEGSRLTVL.